The 14 T cell receptor beta chains reported below all come from one sample, sequenced in a study of blood T cell repertoires in COVID-19. The assay was immunoSEQ multiplex PCR, and TCRdb's table has in-frame clones only and misses some. The repertoire consists of more than 150,000 clones, with around four fifths occurring once and the leading ten covering around 6.5%. Sequenced material: peripheral blood. All receptors come from a woman aged 40 to 50 with acute or convalescent COVID-19.

The chain carries TRBV28 and TRBJ1-5; 9 bases fit TRBD1. Germline V gene data show CDR1 as MDHEN and CDR2 as SYDVKM. This CDR3 comprises 17 residues. V trimming: 3 bases; J trimming: 2 bases; junction bases outside the gene matches: 8. The CDR3 here is CASSFRDRVLGNQPQHF. The CDR3 DNA follows: TGTGCCAGCAGTTTCAGGGACAGGGTATTAGGCAATCAGCCCCAGCATTTT.

The genes are TRBV10-3 and TRBJ1-1; TRBD1 might be the D (5 bases). V was cut by 8 bases and J by 1 base, with 14 bases left in between. Germline CDR1 ENHRY, CDR2 SYGVKD. The CDR3 totals 14 residues. CDR3 DNA sequence: TGTGCCATCGGGCGGCAGGGCCAGAACACTGAAGCTTTCTTT. Its translation is CAIGRQGQNTEAFF.

The V and J genes are TRBV6-4 and TRBJ1-2; perhaps TRBD1 as D (6 bases). The germline V and J ends were trimmed by 4 bases and 6 bases, with 9 bases remaining between them. The CDR3 length is 12 residues. The germline gives CDR1 MRHNA, CDR2 SNTAGT. The CDR3 spells CASSAGGDGYTF. As DNA, the CDR3 is TGTGCCAGCAGTGCTGGGGGCGATGGCTACACCTTC.

The J gene is TRBJ2-3, the V gene TRBV2, with D possibly being TRBD1 (8 bases). There are 15 residues in the CDR3. Germline V gene sequence: CDR1 SNHLY, CDR2 FYNNEI. Trimming removed 7 bases from V and 2 bases from J, with 16 bases in between. The CDR3 DNA reads as TGTGCCAGCAAAATGACAGGGGACTACACAGATACGCAGTATTTT. It is translated as CASKMTGDYTDTQYF. The full variable domain, completed using reference TRBV2 and TRBJ2-3, is EPEVTQTPSHQVTQMGQEVILRCVPISNHLYFYWYRQILGQKVEFLVSFYNNEISEKSEIFDDQFSVERPDGSNFTLKIRSTKLEDSAMYFCASKMTGDYTDTQYFGPGTRLTVL.

The J gene is TRBJ2-5, the V gene TRBV10-3; maybe TRBD2 (6 bases). The V gene lost 10 bases and the J gene lost 1 base, with 13 bases spanning the gap. Germline lookup yields CDR1 ENHRY and CDR2 SYGVKD. CDR3 length: 13 amino acids. The CDR3 is CATSKGGQETQYF. CDR3 in DNA: TGTGCCACCTCCAAGGGAGGCCAAGAGACCCAGTACTTC.

The chain has TRBV18 and TRBJ1-1; tentatively, D is TRBD1 (5 bases). From germline, CDR1 is KGHSH and CDR2 LQKENI. Trimming stripped 7 bases from V and 3 bases from J, with 18 bases between. The length of the CDR3 is 15 residues. Written as DNA, the CDR3 is TGTGCCAGCTTCTCTAGGGACTGGGGATACACTGAAGCTTTCTTT. Its protein product is CASFSRDWGYTEAFF.

The chain couples TRBV5-1 to TRBJ1-6; D is possibly TRBD1 (6 bases). V lost 1 base and J lost 7, with 9 bases in between. The germline V gene has CDR1 SGHRS and CDR2 YFSETQ. The CDR3 consists of 14 residues. CDR3 in DNA: TGCGCCAGCAGCTTGACAGGGTCCAATTCACCCCTCCACTTT. It encodes CASSLTGSNSPLHF.

The chain links TRBV12-3 or TRBV12-4 to TRBJ2-7, with TRBD1 matching 10 bases. This CDR3 has 13 amino acids. The ends lost 7 bases at V and 6 bases at J; junction bases unmatched: 6. The CDR3 is CASIRDRGGEQYF. In nucleotides, the CDR3 is TGTGCCAGCATCAGGGACAGGGGAGGCGAGCAGTACTTC.

The V gene is TRBV14, the J gene TRBJ2-7; 7 nucleotides agree with TRBD1. J lost 2 bases, V lost 2 bases, and 9 bases had no gene match. This CDR3 is 16 amino acids long. The germline CDR1 and CDR2 sequences are SGHDN and FVKESK. The CDR3 nucleotides are TGTGCCAGCAGCCAACAGACAGGGTTTCCTACCTACGAGCAGTACTTC. It encodes CASSQQTGFPTYEQYF.

This rearrangement joins TRBV2 to TRBJ2-5, with D unresolved. The CDR3 covers 16 residues. Trimming took 1 base from V and 3 from J, leaving 15 bases between them. Germline CDR1 SNHLY, CDR2 FYNNEI. The chain's CDR3 is CASSEVLGSGKETQYF. CDR3 in DNA: TGTGCCAGCAGTGAAGTTCTTGGGTCAGGCAAAGAGACCCAGTACTTC.

This clone appeared a single time. This chain uses TRBV19 with TRBJ2-5; D is uncertain. This CDR3 contains 13 residues. Trimming pared 4 bases from V and 2 bases from J, leaving 8 bases between. Per the germline V gene, CDR1 is LNHDA and CDR2 is SQIVND (reference sequence). The CDR3 is CASSSLLQETQYF. CDR3 nucleotides: TGTGCCAGTAGTAGTCTGCTACAAGAGACCCAGTACTTC. Drawing the rest from reference TRBV19 and TRBJ2-5, the complete variable domain is DGGITQSPKYLFRKEGQNVTLSCEQNLNHDAMYWYRQDPGQGLRLIYYSQIVNDFQKGDIAEGYSVSREKKESFPLTVTSAQKNPTAFYLCASSSLLQETQYFGPGTRLLVL.

With respect to this clone: The same CDR3 is also encoded by other DNA sequences in this sample. The rearrangement joins TRBV11-2 to TRBJ2-2; D may be TRBD1 (5 bases). Germline assignment: CDR1 SGHAT and CDR2 FQNNGV. Between the trimmed V and J ends, which lost 5 bases and 1 base, there was a span of 8 bases. This CDR3 contains 14 residues. CDR3 coding DNA: TGTGCCAGCAGCCCCAGGGTGAACACCGGGGAGCTGTTTTTT. Translation: CASSPRVNTGELFF.

The gene calls are TRBV9 and TRBJ2-6; 7 bases agree with TRBD1. Germline V lookup: CDR1 SGDLS, CDR2 YYNGEE. The V gene end was trimmed by 0 bases and the J gene end by 2 bases; junction bases not matched to a gene: 11. CDR3 length: 19 amino acids. For the CDR3, the DNA is TGTGCCAGCAGCGTAGTGTCGGCCAGGGGGTTAGCTGGGGCCAACGTCCTGACTTTC. Protein sequence: CASSVVSARGLAGANVLTF.

The chain carries TRBV7-2 and TRBJ2-1, with TRBD2 matching over 8 bases. From germline, CDR1 is SGHTA and CDR2 FQGNSA. The CDR3 spans 14 residues. Trimming cost V 6 bases and J 9 bases; bases outside gene matches: 10. The CDR3 loop reads CASRLTGGATEQFF. The CDR3 DNA reads as TGTGCCAGCAGACTTACCGGGGGGGCGACTGAGCAGTTCTTC.